This T cell receptor beta chain was sequenced in a study of patients and donors after allogeneic stem cell transplantation. Using its own MiXCR run on the RT-PCR reads, TCRdb lists one record per CDR3 protein. This table holds over 150,000 distinct CDR3 sequences, 41% found once. The CDR3 extends over 17 amino acids. CDR1 is SGHTA and CDR2 is FQGTGA in the germline V gene. V lost 3 bases and J lost 0; bases outside the gene matches: 4. The rearrangement joins TRBV7-3 to TRBJ2-6, with TRBD1 matching 8 bases. Sample: blood, either unsorted or a sorted T cell fraction (not recorded which). The receptor was isolated from a human donor who was either an allogeneic HSCT recipient or a stem cell or donor lymphocyte infusion donor (not recorded which). It is not recorded whose cells these are; they may come from a transplant donor. This CDR3 is CASSLGQASSGANVLTF. The CDR3 region has the DNA TGTGCCAGCAGCTTGGGACAGGCGAGCTCTGGGGCCAACGTCCTGACTTTC.